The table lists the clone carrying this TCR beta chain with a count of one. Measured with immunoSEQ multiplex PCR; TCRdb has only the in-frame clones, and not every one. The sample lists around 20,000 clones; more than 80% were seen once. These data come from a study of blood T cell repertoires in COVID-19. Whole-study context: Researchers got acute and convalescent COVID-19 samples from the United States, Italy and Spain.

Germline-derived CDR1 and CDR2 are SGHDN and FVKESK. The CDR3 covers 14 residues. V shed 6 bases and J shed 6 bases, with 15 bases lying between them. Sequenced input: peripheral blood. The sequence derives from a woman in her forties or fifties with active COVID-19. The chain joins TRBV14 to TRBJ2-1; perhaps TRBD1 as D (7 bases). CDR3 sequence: CASSLGGGLNEQFF. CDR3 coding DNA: TGTGCCAGCAGTCTCGGAGGGGGCCTCAATGAGCAGTTCTTC.